These 27 T cell receptor beta chains came from one sample sequenced in a study of cytomegalovirus exposure and HLA in healthy donors (dated by TCRdb to 2015 to 2018). Library prep was done by the immunoSEQ multiplex PCR assay. For the multiplex PCR, a mixture combining 60 forward primers for TCR Vbeta segments and 13 reverse primers for TCR Jbeta segments was used. TCRdb stores this immuneACCESS table with in-frame sequences only. Part of the clones is absent; in the studies checked, under half of the shortfall reflects unresolved V genes, and no reason is known for the rest. Counted in this sample were under 200,000 clones; approximately 85% of them appeared once. Almost 9.5% of the sample is in the top ten clones. The sequencing sample was made of PBMCs. All receptors come from a man younger than 35 in good health and CMV-seropositive.

Details on this clone: A junction boundary mismatches the germline segment, possibly from a read error. This specimen includes other DNA sequences encoding the same CDR3. The chain recombines TRBV28 with TRBJ2-3, with a tentative D call TRBD2 (6 bases). The CDR3 sequence is 14 residues long. Germline CDR1 is MDHEN and CDR2 is SYDVKM. CDR3 nucleotide sequence: TGTGCCAGCTACCGGGGGACCGGCACGGATACGCAGTATTTT. As protein: CASYRGTGTDTQYF.

V is TRBV15 and J is TRBJ2-5, with 7 bases that match TRBD1. V trimming: 5 bases; J trimming: 5 bases; junction bases outside the gene matches: 14. CDR3 length: 16 amino acids. Germline CDR1 reads LNHNV; CDR2 reads YYDKDF (reference sequence). CDR3 region: CATSQARQGGAETQYF. DNA for the CDR3: TGTGCCACCAGCCAGGCTCGACAGGGTGGAGCGGAGACCCAGTACTTC.

The sample holds one count of this clone. At one boundary the junction diverges from the germline segment, which might be a read error. The chain employs TRBV6-6 and TRBJ2-7; weak D call: TRBD1 (6 bases). This CDR3 is built from 16 residues. Germline V gene sequence: CDR1 MNHNY, CDR2 SVGAGI (reference sequence). This chain's CDR3 is CASSYSFSGQTYERYF. CDR3 in DNA: TGTGCCAGCAGTTACTCGTTCTCAGGACAGACCTACGAGCGGTACTTC.

The J gene is TRBJ1-5, the V gene TRBV5-6; a weak D match, TRBD1 (6 bases). The CDR3 runs to 14 residues. Germline lookup yields CDR1 SGHDT and CDR2 YYEEEE. Trimming removed 4 bases from V and 9 bases from J, with 17 bases in between. CDR3 coding DNA: TGTGCCAGCAGCCCGGGAAACAGGGTCGGGCCCCAGCATTTT. Its protein product is CASSPGNRVGPQHF. Filled out from reference TRBV5-6 and TRBJ1-5, the complete variable domain reads DAGVTQSPTHLIKTRGQQVTLRCSPKSGHDTVSWYQQALGQGPQFIFQYYEEEERQRGNFPDRFSGHQFPNYSSELNVNALLLGDSALYLCASSPGNRVGPQHFGDGTRLSIL.

J is TRBJ1-1 and V is TRBV4-3; 7 nucleotides match TRBD1. The CDR3 totals 14 residues. The germline V gene encodes CDR1 LGHNA and CDR2 YSLEER. V lost 5 bases and J lost 1; bases outside the gene matches: 4. The CDR3 sequence: CASSYDRANTEAFF. The CDR3 coding sequence is TGCGCCAGCAGCTACGACAGGGCGAACACTGAAGCTTTCTTT.

V usage is TRBV21-1 and J usage is TRBJ2-3; TRBD1, as called in the table, went unchecked against the DNA. TRBV21-1 is tagged as a pseudogene. The CDR3 extends over 14 amino acids. The CDR3 reads CASDRGGDTDTQYF. DNA of the CDR3: TGTGCCAGTGACAGGGGTGGGGACACAGATACGCAGTATTTT.

There are a few counts of this clone. The chain employs TRBV7-9 and TRBJ2-3; TRBD1 agrees at 9 bases. The CDR3 runs to 15 residues. Germline lookup yields CDR1 SEHNR and CDR2 FQNEAQ (reference sequence). V shed 5 bases and J 3 bases; nucleotides not matched to a gene: 6. This CDR3 is CASSGQGSGTDTQYF. CDR3 bases: TGTGCCAGCAGCGGACAGGGGTCCGGAACAGATACGCAGTATTTT. Variable domain in full (rest from reference TRBV7-9 and TRBJ2-3): DTGVSQNPRHKITKRGQNVTFRCDPISEHNRLYWYRQTLGQGPEFLTYFQNEAQLEKSRLLSDRFSAERPKGSFSTLEIQRTEQGDSAMYLCASSGQGSGTDTQYFGPGTRLTVL.

The chain links TRBV6-5 to TRBJ2-5; 7 bases are shared with TRBD2. V lost 6 bases and J lost 5; bases outside the gene matches: 12. This CDR3 spans 15 amino acids. CDR1 and CDR2 from the germline V gene are MNHEY and SVGAGI. CDR3 sequence reads: CASRESGAEEETQYF. The CDR3 coding sequence is TGTGCCAGCAGAGAGAGCGGGGCGGAGGAGGAGACCCAGTACTTC.

The rearrangement links TRBV7-8 to TRBJ2-7, with D possibly TRBD1 on 6 matching bases. Trimming cost V 5 bases and J 1 base, with 9 bases left between them. CDR1 is SGHVS and CDR2 is FQNEAQ in the germline V gene. This CDR3 spans 13 amino acids. The CDR3 region is CASSHGQSYEQYF. The CDR3 nucleotides are TGTGCCAGCAGCCACGGACAGTCCTACGAGCAGTACTTC.

The gene calls are TRBV5-6 and TRBJ2-5; 9 positions match TRBD1. Germline CDR1 is SGHDT and CDR2 is YYEEEE. V gave up 5 bases and J gave up 4 bases; unmatched junction bases: 9. This CDR3 comprises 15 residues. CDR3 sequence (DNA): TGTGCCAGCAGTCGACCGGGACAGGGAACAGAGACCCAGTACTTC. Translating it yields CASSRPGQGTETQYF.

This clone has a handful of counts. The V and J genes are TRBV27 and TRBJ2-1; possibly TRBD1 for D (5 bases). The germline V and J ends were trimmed by 4 bases and 12 bases, with 13 bases remaining between them. The CDR3 contains 12 residues. From germline, CDR1 is MNHEY and CDR2 SMNVEV (reference sequence). For the CDR3, the DNA is TGTGCCAGCAGTTCGGACACGTCTGGGCAGTTCTTC. Translating gives CASSSDTSGQFF.

This sequence joins TRBV5-1 and TRBJ1-1; possible D gene TRBD1, 5 bases. The ends were cut back, 1 base at V and 4 bases at J, with 14 bases in the middle. Germline V gives CDR1 SGHRS, CDR2 YFSETQ. The CDR3 spans 15 residues. The CDR3, as DNA: TGCGCCAGCAGCTTGTCCGCAGGGTGGGGCACTGAAGCTTTCTTT. Encoded protein: CASSLSAGWGTEAFF.

This clone has more than one count but fewer than ten. The chain uses TRBV29-1 and TRBJ1-2; 8 bases map to TRBD1. Germline CDR1 reads SQVTM; CDR2 reads ANQGSEA. Unmatched junction bases numbered 12, after V lost 7 bases and J lost 2 bases. CDR3 size: 15 residues. This CDR3 is CSGSIGQGNNYGYTF. The DNA for the CDR3 is TGCAGCGGTAGCATCGGACAGGGAAACAACTATGGCTACACCTTC.

The chain recombines TRBV20-1 with TRBJ1-2, with D hard to call. CDR3 size: 11 residues. The germline V and J ends were trimmed by 2 bases and 8 bases, with 9 bases remaining between them. Germline CDR1 and CDR2: DFQATT and SNEGSKA (reference sequence). Here the CDR3 DNA reads TGCAGTGCTAGAATGCCGGGAGGCTACACCTTC. It specifies CSARMPGGYTF.

The gene calls are TRBV7-2 and TRBJ2-7; no clear D. V was shortened by 1 base and J by 6 bases, with 10 bases between the two germline ends. Germline CDR1 and CDR2: SGHTA and FQGNSA. This CDR3 is built from 13 residues. The CDR3: CASSLERSVEQYF. DNA for the CDR3: TGTGCCAGCAGCTTAGAGAGGTCGGTCGAGCAGTACTTC. Using reference TRBV7-2 and TRBJ2-7 for the parts outside the CDR3, the full variable domain is GAGVSQSPSNKVTEKGKDVELRCDPISGHTALYWYRQSLGQGLEFLIYFQGNSAPDKSGLPSDRFSAERTGGSVSTLTIQRTQQEDSAVYLCASSLERSVEQYFGPGTRLTVT.

V usage is TRBV30 and J usage is TRBJ1-6, with TRBD1 identical over 8 bases. Germline-derived CDR1 and CDR2 are GTSNPN and SVGIG (reference sequence). This CDR3 spans 18 amino acids. The V segment lost 5 bases and the J segment 7 bases; nucleotides outside the gene matches: 19. CDR3 residues: CAWGRGAGGAKGNSPLHF. Here the CDR3 DNA reads TGTGCCTGGGGTCGAGGGGCAGGGGGCGCGAAGGGAAATTCACCCCTCCACTTT.

The chain couples TRBV19 to TRBJ2-3; 7 bases map to TRBD1. V shed 6 bases and J 0 bases; nucleotides not matched to a gene: 6. From germline, CDR1 is LNHDA and CDR2 SQIVND (reference sequence). This CDR3 region has 15 residues. The CDR3, as DNA: TGTGCCAGTAGGATAACAGGGGTTAGCACAGATACGCAGTATTTT. It codes for CASRITGVSTDTQYF.

This chain joins TRBV4-1 and TRBJ1-2; TRBD1 is a possible D gene (6 bases). The V gene lost 4 bases and the J gene lost 2 bases, with 14 bases spanning the gap. The germline V gene encodes CDR1 MGHRA and CDR2 YSYEKL. The CDR3 totals 15 residues. CDR3 sequence reads: CASSRPEGENYGYTF. The CDR3 coding sequence is TGCGCCAGCAGCCGTCCCGAGGGGGAGAACTATGGCTACACCTTC.

The J gene is TRBJ1-1, the V gene TRBV5-1, with 10 bases identical to TRBD1. V lost 4 bases to trimming and J lost 3 bases; unmatched junction nucleotides: 6. The germline V gene has CDR1 SGHRS and CDR2 YFSETQ. This CDR3 is built from 15 residues. The CDR3 DNA is TGCGCCAGCAGCGGGAGGACAGGGGGTGACACTGAAGCTTTCTTT. Protein sequence: CASSGRTGGDTEAFF.

The chain links TRBV27 to TRBJ2-7; tentative D call: TRBD2 (6 bases). CDR3 length equals 12 residues. Germline-derived CDR1 and CDR2 are MNHEY and SMNVEV (reference sequence). Trimming pared 8 bases from V and 6 bases from J, leaving 14 bases between. In DNA, the CDR3 is TGTGCCAGCTGGGACTCCAGGCGCGAGCAGTACTTC. Its translation: CASWDSRREQYF.

The chain links TRBV19 to TRBJ1-2; 8 nucleotides match TRBD1. There are 11 residues in the CDR3. CDR1 and CDR2 (germline): LNHDA, SQIVND (reference sequence). The V segment lost 9 bases and the J segment 8 bases; nucleotides outside the gene matches: 5. The CDR3 loop is CASRTGSGYTF. The CDR3, as DNA: TGTGCCAGCCGGACAGGGAGCGGCTACACCTTC. Full variable domain (remainder filled in from reference TRBV19 and TRBJ1-2): DGGITQSPKYLFRKEGQNVTLSCEQNLNHDAMYWYRQDPGQGLRLIYYSQIVNDFQKGDIAEGYSVSREKKESFPLTVTSAQKNPTAFYLCASRTGSGYTFGSGTRLTVV.

This chain joins TRBV27 and TRBJ1-1; 12 bases agree with TRBD1. The CDR3 covers 15 residues. The germline CDR1 and CDR2 sequences are MNHEY and SMNVEV (reference sequence). V trimming: 3 bases; J trimming: 5 bases; junction bases outside the gene matches: 4. The CDR3 DNA reads as TGTGCCAGCAGTTTTGGGACAGGGGGCCGAACTGAAGCTTTCTTT. Residues: CASSFGTGGRTEAFF.

This clone was detected a few times. This sequence joins TRBV4-3 and TRBJ1-1; D not certain. The CDR3 contains 15 residues. V was pared by 0 bases and J by 3 bases, with 11 bases between. Germline assignment: CDR1 LGHNA and CDR2 YSLEER. The CDR3 DNA is TGCGCCAGCAGCCAAGAAAGAGGGAGGGACACTGAAGCTTTCTTT. As protein: CASSQERGRDTEAFF.

The count of this clone is one. The CDR3 bases are TGTGCCAGCAGCTTAAGGCTAGCGGGGGTCGAGACCCAGTACTTC. This encodes CASSLRLAGVETQYF. This sequence joins TRBV11-2 and TRBJ2-5; TRBD2 aligns across 10 bases. Germline lookup yields CDR1 SGHAT and CDR2 FQNNGV. V was pared by 2 bases and J by 5 bases, with 5 bases of the junction left unmatched. The CDR3 is 15 residues long.

The chain employs TRBV20-1 and TRBJ2-3, with D maybe TRBD1 (6 bases). Germline CDR1 reads DFQATT; CDR2 reads SNEGSKA (reference sequence). The CDR3 is made up of 11 amino acids. Trimming took off 3 bases at V and 12 bases at J, with 13 bases between the two ends. The CDR3 DNA reads as TGCAGTGCTAGTTTTACAGGGTTTCAGTATTTT. It specifies CSASFTGFQYF.

J is TRBJ2-2 and V is TRBV7-9; TRBD2 is a possible D gene (6 bases). With 0 bases removed from V and 0 bases from J, the gap between germline ends came to 14 bases. The CDR3 is 18 amino acids. Per germline, CDR1 SEHNR and CDR2 FQNEAQ (reference sequence). The CDR3 here is CASSLAPGLSSNTGELFF. As DNA, the CDR3 is TGTGCCAGCAGCTTAGCTCCGGGACTCTCCTCGAACACCGGGGAGCTGTTTTTT.

This chain links TRBV27 with TRBJ1-1, with no clear D. Germline V gene data show CDR1 as MNHEY and CDR2 as SMNVEV (reference sequence). The CDR3 runs 14 residues. V dropped 8 bases and J dropped 1 base, with 14 bases sitting between them. The chain's CDR3 is CASSRNPGNTEAFF. DNA for the CDR3: TGTGCCAGCTCGCGTAATCCAGGGAACACTGAAGCTTTCTTT.